These 26 T cell receptor beta chains were sequenced from one sample in a study of lymphopenia after photon versus proton radiotherapy. The assay was immunoSEQ multiplex PCR, and TCRdb's table has in-frame clones only and misses some. Altogether roughly 25,000 clones are present, around 85% being singletons, with the ten largest covering about 5.2%. The material sequenced was peripheral blood, taken from a patient treated with photon-based radiotherapy. These TCRs come from a man aged 30 to 39 with gastric cancer.

V gene TRBV29-1 combines with J gene TRBJ1-1; possibly TRBD1 for D (6 bases). The CDR3 runs to 16 residues. V was trimmed by 3 bases and J by 5 bases, leaving 22 bases between them. CDR1 and CDR2 from the germline V gene are SQVTM and ANQGSEA. DNA of the CDR3: TGCAGCGTTGATAGGGGGGGCCCGTTCGAGAATACTGAAGCTTTCTTT. It codes for CSVDRGGPFENTEAFF.

The chain combines TRBV28 with TRBJ2-7; D could derive from TRBD1 or TRBD2 (5 bases each). The CDR3 loop spans 15 amino acids. Trimming removed 5 bases at V and 1 base at J, with 15 bases between. Germline values: CDR1 MDHEN, CDR2 SYDVKM. CDR3 protein: CASSGGKDSSYEQYF. The DNA of the CDR3 is TGTGCCAGCAGTGGGGGAAAAGACTCATCCTACGAGCAGTACTTC.

J is TRBJ1-1 and V is TRBV6-5; D is unclear. CDR3 length equals 13 residues. V lost 0 bases and J 4 bases, leaving 6 bases between the germline ends. Germline V lookup: CDR1 MNHEY, CDR2 SVGAGI. The CDR3 here is CASSYSAATEAFF. CDR3 coding DNA: TGTGCCAGCAGTTACTCGGCGGCCACTGAAGCTTTCTTT.

This clone has a handful of counts. The V gene is TRBV7-8, the J gene TRBJ2-2; D call uncertain. Trimming left V 1 base short and J 6 bases short, with 15 bases between. CDR1 and CDR2 (germline): SGHVS, FQNEAQ. This CDR3 spans 16 amino acids. For the CDR3, the DNA is TGTGCCAGCAGCTTAGAGGGCAGCATAAGGGCCGGGGAGCTGTTTTTT. Translated: CASSLEGSIRAGELFF.

This CDR3 reads CASSQSTSGGASHGELFF. DNA of the CDR3: TGTGCCAGCAGCCAATCGACTAGCGGGGGGGCCTCTCACGGGGAGCTGTTTTTT. The rearrangement links TRBV2 to TRBJ2-2, with 14 bases fitting TRBD2. The CDR3 runs 18 residues. The junction had 13 bases not matched to a gene; V was cut back by 6 bases and J by 7 bases. The germline gives CDR1 SNHLY, CDR2 FYNNEI.

In the case of this clone: At one boundary the junction diverges from the germline segment, which might be a read error. This chain uses TRBV6-4 with TRBJ1-2; D not resolved. This CDR3 is 14 amino acids long. The V gene's germline CDR1 is MRHNA and CDR2 SNTAGT. The CDR3 DNA reads as TGTGCCAGCAGTGCCTCTCCTGATAACCATGGCTACACCTTC. Protein product: CASSASPDNHGYTF.

The chain has TRBV4-2 and TRBJ2-1, with 7 bases aligning to TRBD2. This CDR3 spans 14 amino acids. J was trimmed by 4 bases and V by 3 bases; bases with no gene match: 3. Germline CDR1 LGHNA, CDR2 YNFKEQ. The CDR3 protein is CASSQLAAYNEQFF. The CDR3 nucleotides are TGTGCCAGCAGCCAGCTAGCGGCATACAATGAGCAGTTCTTC.

This clone was counted a few times. V gene TRBV7-9 combines with J gene TRBJ1-1; D unclear. The CDR3 totals 11 residues. Germline V gene sequence: CDR1 SEHNR, CDR2 FQNEAQ (reference sequence). Between the trimmed V and J ends, which lost 11 bases and 0 bases, there was a span of 7 bases. The CDR3 region has the DNA TGTGCCTGCTTGGTGAACACTGAAGCTTTCTTT. This encodes CACLVNTEAFF.

The chain combines TRBV2 with TRBJ2-5; D uncertain. TRBJ2-7 matches the DNA end more closely, so the J call is doubtful. The germline V gene encodes CDR1 SNHLY and CDR2 FYNNEI. There are 11 residues in the CDR3. CDR3 nucleotides: TGTGCCAGCAGTTATTGGGACGAGCAGTACTTC. Translated: CASSYWDEQYF.

The J gene is TRBJ2-3, the V gene TRBV28; 7 nucleotides match TRBD2. This CDR3 contains 15 residues. Germline lookup yields CDR1 MDHEN and CDR2 SYDVKM. The junction had 7 bases not matched to a gene; V was cut back by 2 bases and J by 5 bases. CDR3: CASSLHPSGKDTQYF. DNA for the CDR3: TGTGCCAGCAGTTTACATCCTAGCGGTAAAGATACGCAGTATTTT.

The J gene is TRBJ1-2, the V gene TRBV18; 9 nucleotides match TRBD1. The J segment lost 4 bases and the V segment lost 3 bases, leaving 9 bases of the junction unmatched. The germline V gene has CDR1 KGHSH and CDR2 LQKENI. CDR3 length: 16 amino acids. The CDR3 loop reads CASSPQQGARGYGYTF. CDR3 sequence (DNA): TGTGCCAGCTCACCGCAACAGGGGGCACGGGGCTATGGCTACACCTTC.

The chain links TRBV4-3 to TRBJ1-3; D might be TRBD1 (6 bases). The CDR3 is made up of 19 amino acids. Germline loops: CDR1 LGHNA, CDR2 YSLEER. V lost 0 bases and J 0 bases, leaving 18 bases between the germline ends. For the CDR3, the DNA is TGCGCCAGCAGCCAAGATCGGATCGTAGGGGGTGGCTCTGGAAACACCATATATTTT. It encodes CASSQDRIVGGGSGNTIYF.

This chain links TRBV15 with TRBJ1-5, with 12 bases matching TRBD1. J was trimmed by 7 bases and V by 3 bases; bases with no gene match: 1. CDR1 and CDR2 (germline): LNHNV, YYDKDF (reference sequence). This CDR3 spans 14 amino acids. CDR3 loop: CATSRGTGGQPQHF. In DNA form, the CDR3 reads TGTGCCACCAGCAGGGGGACAGGGGGCCAGCCCCAGCATTTT.

This chain joins TRBV28 and TRBJ2-1; D might be TRBD2 (5 bases). Between the trimmed V and J ends, which lost 8 bases and 7 bases, there was a span of 24 bases. The germline gives CDR1 MDHEN, CDR2 SYDVKM. The CDR3 is 16 residues long. The CDR3 is CASPSPGSGPFNEQFF. Here the CDR3 DNA reads TGTGCCAGCCCATCCCCGGGGTCTGGGCCATTTAATGAGCAGTTCTTC.

The chain uses TRBV18 and TRBJ2-7; no definite D call. Trimming cost V 4 bases and J 4 bases, with 8 bases left between them. CDR1 is KGHSH and CDR2 is LQKENI in the germline V gene. CDR3 size: 12 residues. In nucleotides, the CDR3 is TGTGCCAGCTCACTCTCAGGTTACGAGCAGTACTTC. Translating it yields CASSLSGYEQYF. Full variable domain (outside the CDR3, taken from reference TRBV18 and TRBJ2-7): NAGVMQNPRHLVRRRGQEARLRCSPMKGHSHVYWYRQLPEEGLKFMVYLQKENIIDESGMPKERFSAEFPKEGPSILRIQQVVRGDSAAYFCASSLSGYEQYFGPGTRLTVT.

The rearrangement uses TRBV18 and TRBJ1-4; TRBD1 might be the D (6 bases). Germline V gene sequence: CDR1 KGHSH, CDR2 LQKENI. Between the trimmed V and J ends, which lost 0 bases and 8 bases, there was a span of 13 bases. The CDR3 is 15 residues long. CDR3: CASSPPGQGVEKLFF. In DNA form, the CDR3 reads TGTGCCAGCTCACCACCGGGACAAGGGGTGGAAAAACTGTTTTTT.

This clone occurred once. This rearrangement joins TRBV29-1 to TRBJ1-1; D not certain. This CDR3 spans 14 amino acids. Germline V gives CDR1 SQVTM, CDR2 ANQGSEA. The V and J ends lost 2 bases and 2 bases respectively, with 12 bases between them. The CDR3 sequence: CSVEIAGSNTEAFF. The CDR3 nucleotides read TGCAGCGTTGAAATAGCAGGATCCAACACTGAAGCTTTCTTT.

V gene TRBV7-6 combines with J gene TRBJ1-1; no reliable D call. The CDR3 runs to 15 residues. Trimming left V 7 bases short and J 4 bases short, with 19 bases between. Germline V gene lookup returns CDR1 SGHVS and CDR2 FNYEAQ. CDR3 DNA: TGTGCCAGCACCCCTAGAGATCAGGAGCCCACTGAAGCTTTCTTT. It specifies CASTPRDQEPTEAFF.

The CDR3 here is CATSRAEMRYNEQFF. The CDR3 nucleotides are TGTGCCACCAGCAGAGCGGAGATGAGGTACAATGAGCAGTTCTTC. The chain links TRBV15 to TRBJ2-1; D gene uncertain. Per the germline V gene, CDR1 is LNHNV and CDR2 is YYDKDF (reference sequence). This CDR3 contains 15 residues. V was cut by 1 base and J by 4 bases, with 11 bases left in between.

The chain links TRBV23-1 to TRBJ1-6; the D gene is possibly TRBD1 (5 bases). TRBV23-1 is classed as an ORF, of uncertain function. The V gene lost 1 base and the J gene lost 7 bases, with 14 bases spanning the gap. The CDR3 contains 16 residues. Here the CDR3 DNA reads TGCGCCAGCAGTCAATGGCCGGGGGGTGTGAATTCACCCCTCCACTTT. Amino acid sequence: CASSQWPGGVNSPLHF.

The rearrangement uses TRBV4-3 and TRBJ2-1; D possibly corresponds to TRBD2 (6 bases). Trimming stripped 0 bases from V and 10 bases from J, with 16 bases between. In germline, CDR1 is LGHNA, CDR2 YSLEER. The CDR3 loop spans 15 amino acids. CDR3 region: CASSQEPWAAGEQFF. CDR3 nucleotide sequence: TGCGCCAGCAGCCAAGAACCCTGGGCGGCGGGGGAGCAGTTCTTC.

The CDR3 DNA is TGTGCCAGCAGCACCGACTTGGAAGAGACCCAGTACTTC. Translating it yields CASSTDLEETQYF. This chain uses TRBV7-7 with TRBJ2-5; no definite D call. CDR1 and CDR2 (germline): SSHAT, FNYEAQ (reference sequence). Trimming shortened V by 5 bases and J by 3 bases, and 10 bases separated the two germline ends. The CDR3 has 13 amino acids.

The chain combines TRBV6-5 with TRBJ1-3; D is perhaps TRBD1 (5 bases). V gave up 2 bases and J gave up 4 bases, with 12 bases separating them. This CDR3 has 15 residues. Per germline, CDR1 MNHEY and CDR2 SVGAGI. In nucleotides, the CDR3 is TGTGCCAGCAGTTACGCCCAGGGAGCAGGAAACACCATATATTTT. This codes for CASSYAQGAGNTIYF.

The chain uses TRBV6-5 and TRBJ1-1, with 7 bases that match TRBD1. Germline loops: CDR1 MNHEY, CDR2 SVGAGI. The CDR3 consists of 14 residues. V gave up 6 bases and J gave up 5 bases; unmatched junction bases: 9. CDR3: CASSRGQEDTEAFF. Written as DNA, the CDR3 is TGTGCCAGCAGCCGTGGACAGGAGGATACTGAAGCTTTCTTT.

This clone has only a few counts. The chain is built from TRBV27 and TRBJ2-3; D unresolved. Germline V gene data show CDR1 as MNHEY and CDR2 as SMNVEV (reference sequence). Trimming shortened V by 3 bases and J by 7 bases, and 14 bases separated the two germline ends. This CDR3 has 14 amino acids. CDR3 sequence (DNA): TGTGCCAGCAGTTTGGCCGTGGCCAGCAATACGCAGTATTTT. Protein: CASSLAVASNTQYF.

This chain uses TRBV2 with TRBJ2-1; D gene ambiguous. The CDR3 extends over 13 amino acids. Germline V gives CDR1 SNHLY, CDR2 FYNNEI. The V gene lost 6 bases and the J gene lost 7 bases, with 13 bases spanning the gap. The CDR3 sequence: CASRGGIWNEQFF. The DNA of the CDR3 is TGTGCCAGCAGGGGTGGGATTTGGAATGAGCAGTTCTTC.